The rows below give T cell receptor beta chains drawn from one sample of a study of CD8+ T cells in alopecia areata. Some clones are missing from TCRdb's copy, which holds only in-frame ones; the method was immunoSEQ multiplex PCR. The sample includes approximately 200,000 clones, around two fifths of them seen just once. Sequenced material: CD4+ T cells sorted from blood, taken around week 36, from a patient treated with tofacitinib. Receptors originate from a human donor with alopecia areata. Each CDR3 is given with its conserved first and last residue.

CDR3 length	V gene	J gene	CDR3 protein
14	TRBV5-4	TRBJ1-2	CASSQGTDLYGYTF
14	TRBV15	TRBJ2-5	CATSRDKGLETQYF
18	TRBV4-3	TRBJ2-6	CASSQDLMDGIGANVLTF
17	TRBV15	TRBJ2-3	CATSRDRTALQPDTQYF
14	TRBV7-3	TRBJ1-1	CASSLSDRHTEAFF
13	TRBV23-1	TRBJ2-7	CASSQYRDYEQYF
14	TRBV28	TRBJ1-2	CASSLTGGGNGYTF
14	TRBV9	TRBJ1-1	CASSAQVGNTEAFF
20	TRBV18	TRBJ2-6	CASSPSVGTGGRAGANVLTF
12	TRBV15	TRBJ2-7	CATSLMSREQYF
16	TRBV5-4	TRBJ2-5	CASSTPTGLRGETQYF
12	TRBV29-1	TRBJ2-5	CSGGRGQETQYF
13	TRBV6-5	TRBJ2-5	CASRGTGKETQYF
16	TRBV30	TRBJ1-3	CAWTTDGLGIGNTIYF
14	TRBV7-2	TRBJ1-5	CASSLISGDQPQHF
13	TRBV2	TRBJ2-6	CASTYSGANVLTF
14	TRBV13	TRBJ2-5	CASSSPPTQETQYF
16	TRBV5-1	TRBJ2-7	CASSPGLAGGGNEQYF
15	TRBV15	TRBJ2-1	CATSRGGAIYNEQFF
15	TRBV2	TRBJ2-2	CASSGGFAGTGELFF
9	TRBV30	TRBJ1-2	CASGPTSTF
13	TRBV6-1	TRBJ2-5	CASSWGRMETQYF
15	TRBV4-3	TRBJ2-5	CASSQDGVSQETQYF
15	TRBV5-1	TRBJ2-6	CASSLGGSGANVLTF
15	TRBV2	TRBJ1-2	CASSEWVITNYGYTF
15	TRBV7-2	TRBJ2-1	CASTTSGRLGNEQFF
14	TRBV7-9	TRBJ2-3	CASSLGSGADTQYF
18	TRBV5-1	TRBJ2-2	CASSLELLAGGNTGELFF
16	TRBV5-1	TRBJ2-7	CASSLDTSGRINEQYF
15	TRBV5-1	TRBJ1-4	CASSPTQGASEKLFF
15	TRBV2	TRBJ2-1	CASRTASGSMYEQFF
13	TRBV29-1	TRBJ1-2	CSVEGARTEGYTF
12	TRBV29-1	TRBJ1-4	CSVGNGGEKLFF
18	TRBV4-1	TRBJ2-5	CASSQEAPYGTLEETQYF
15	TRBV9	TRBJ1-2	CASSGGQGPRGGYAF
11	TRBV20-1	TRBJ2-7	CSARATTEQYF
14	TRBV7-6	TRBJ1-3	CASSLKSSGNTIYF
14	TRBV9	TRBJ1-2	CASSVAGTGYGYTF
11	TRBV30	TRBJ1-2	CAWRTGGGYTF
15	TRBV14	TRBJ1-2	CASSQDGSRPYGYTF
15	TRBV15	TRBJ1-1	CATSRDSAGRGEAFF
14	TRBV28	TRBJ1-2	CASSFQGRRGGYTF
13	TRBV7-8	TRBJ1-2	CASSLKTSYGYTF
15	TRBV7-9	TRBJ2-1	CASSFWGRGVDEQFF
11	TRBV6-5	TRBJ2-5	CASSREQTQYF
15	TRBV5-6	TRBJ2-1	CASSRRSGQHNEQFF
18	TRBV4-2	TRBJ2-2	CASSQDLAGMRDTGELFF
11	TRBV2	TRBJ2-3	CASSEYDTQYF
13	TRBV27	TRBJ2-5	CASRTSGSGTQYF
12	TRBV5-1	TRBJ1-2	CASSNDILGYTF
13	TRBV6-6	TRBJ2-7	CASSLTGEYEQYF
13	TRBV10-3	TRBJ2-7	CATAGGTGNEQYF
14	TRBV4-1	TRBJ1-2	CASSQGAGGVGYTF
11	TRBV6-6	TRBJ2-5	CATLRGETQYF
16	TRBV30	TRBJ2-3	CAWSVQSGRGADTQYF
13	TRBV29-1	TRBJ2-7	CSVGLQGLREQYF
13	TRBV6-4	TRBJ1-2	CASSMTGMYGYTF
17	TRBV19	TRBJ2-3	CASSIDHSGRFTDTQYF
15	TRBV4-1	TRBJ1-4	CASSQADRTNEKLFF